The text below deals with one TCR beta chain. The source of the sample is a study of molecular identifiers for immune sequencing clone quantification. The V gene lost 1 base and the J gene lost 2 bases, with 10 bases spanning the gap. The V gene's germline CDR1 is LGHNA and CDR2 YSLEER. CDR3 length equals 15 residues. With 10%, 30% or 50% of RNA, about 20,000 to 1,100,000 naive CD8 T cells were sequenced. Based on a CD8+CD4-CCR7+CD45RA+ profile, naive CD8 T cells were sorted. A single record per CDR3 protein comes from TCRdb applying MiXCR to the PCR reads. The sample lists around 470,000 distinct CDR3 sequences; about 21% were seen once.

The specimen sequenced was naive CD8+ T cells from blood, with Jurkat cell RNA spiked in. Subset: FACS-sorted CD8+CD4-CCR7+CD45RA+ naive T cells. This chain links TRBV4-3 with TRBJ2-3; weak D call: TRBD1 (6 bases). The receptor was derived from a human donor in good health. Some libraries in this study had Jurkat cell RNA spiked in. In DNA form, the CDR3 reads TGCGCCAGCAGCCAAGGCAGGGGAAACACAGATACGCAGTATTTT. Its translation is CASSQGRGNTDTQYF.